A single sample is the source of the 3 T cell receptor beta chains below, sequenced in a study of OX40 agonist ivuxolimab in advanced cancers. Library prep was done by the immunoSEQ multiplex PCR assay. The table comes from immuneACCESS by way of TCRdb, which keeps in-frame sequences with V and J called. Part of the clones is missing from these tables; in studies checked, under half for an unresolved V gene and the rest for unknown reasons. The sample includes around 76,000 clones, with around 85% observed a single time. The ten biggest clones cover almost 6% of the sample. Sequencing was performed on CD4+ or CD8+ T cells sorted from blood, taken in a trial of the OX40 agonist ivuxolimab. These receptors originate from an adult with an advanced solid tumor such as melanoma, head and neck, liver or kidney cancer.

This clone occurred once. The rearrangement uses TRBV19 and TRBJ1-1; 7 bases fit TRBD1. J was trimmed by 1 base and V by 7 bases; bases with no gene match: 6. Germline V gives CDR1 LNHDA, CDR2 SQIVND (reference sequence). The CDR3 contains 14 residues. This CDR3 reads CASINDRANTEAFF. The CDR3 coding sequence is TGTGCCAGTATTAATGACAGGGCGAACACTGAAGCTTTCTTT. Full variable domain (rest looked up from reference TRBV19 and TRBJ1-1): DGGITQSPKYLFRKEGQNVTLSCEQNLNHDAMYWYRQDPGQGLRLIYYSQIVNDFQKGDIAEGYSVSREKKESFPLTVTSAQKNPTAFYLCASINDRANTEAFFGQGTRLTVV.

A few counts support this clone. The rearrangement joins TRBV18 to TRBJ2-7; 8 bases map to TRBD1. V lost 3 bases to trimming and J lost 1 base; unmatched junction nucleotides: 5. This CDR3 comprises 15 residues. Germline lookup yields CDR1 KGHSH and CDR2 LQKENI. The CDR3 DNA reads TGTGCCAGCTCACCCACCCGGGACAGGTCCTACGAGCAGTACTTC. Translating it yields CASSPTRDRSYEQYF.

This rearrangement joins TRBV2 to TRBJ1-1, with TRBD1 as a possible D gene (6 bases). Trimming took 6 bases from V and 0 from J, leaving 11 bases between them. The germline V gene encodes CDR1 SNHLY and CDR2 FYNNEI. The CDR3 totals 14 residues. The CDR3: CASSPGVMNTEAFF. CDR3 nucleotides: TGTGCCAGCAGCCCAGGGGTAATGAACACTGAAGCTTTCTTT.